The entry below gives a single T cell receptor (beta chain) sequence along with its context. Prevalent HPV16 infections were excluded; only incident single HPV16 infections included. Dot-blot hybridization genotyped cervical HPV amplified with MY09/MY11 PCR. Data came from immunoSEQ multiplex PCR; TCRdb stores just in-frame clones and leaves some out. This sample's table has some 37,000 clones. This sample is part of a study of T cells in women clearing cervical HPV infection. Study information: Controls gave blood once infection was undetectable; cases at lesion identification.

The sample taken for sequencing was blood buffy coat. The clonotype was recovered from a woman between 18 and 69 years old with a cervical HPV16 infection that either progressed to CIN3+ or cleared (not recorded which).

CDR3 amino acids: CAWGHRVGNQPQHF. The CDR3 bases that were read are TGTGCCTGGGGCCACAGGGTCGGTAATCAGCCC. The chain combines TRBV30 with TRBJ1-5; D is possibly TRBD1 (6 bases). The sequenced fragment ends 3 residues before the CDR3 boundary, so the rest is inferred from the germline J gene. This CDR3 contains 14 residues. The germline gives CDR1 GTSNPN, CDR2 SVGIG (reference sequence). The germline V and J ends were trimmed by 5 bases and 4 bases, with 15 bases remaining between them.